Below, 30 T cell receptor beta chains from the same sample are listed, as sequenced in a study of control samples from healthy donors and cancer patients. Assay used: immunoSEQ multiplex PCR; TCRdb lists only in-frame clones, some missing. The table has roughly 120,000 clones, around 89% seen once; the top ten hold around 1.1%. The sequenced material came from PBMCs. The receptors were gathered from a woman aged 45 to 65 with colorectal cancer.

V is TRBV29-1 and J is TRBJ2-7; 12 bases align to TRBD1. Trimming took 6 bases from V and 7 from J; bases not matched to a gene: 7. The V gene's germline CDR1 is SQVTM and CDR2 ANQGSEA. There are 13 residues in the CDR3. The CDR3 loop reads CSVGDRGQGEQYF. Here the CDR3 DNA reads TGCAGCGTGGGGGACAGGGGGCAAGGGGAGCAGTACTTC.

The V and J genes are TRBV5-1 and TRBJ1-2; a weak D match, TRBD1 (5 bases). The CDR3 is 14 residues long. Trimming left V 6 bases short and J 0 bases short, with 12 bases between. CDR1 is SGHRS, CDR2 YFSETQ, per germline. CDR3 sequence: CASTRDSTNYGYTF. The CDR3 nucleotides are TGCGCCAGCACCAGGGATTCGACTAACTATGGCTACACCTTC. The variable domain in full, completed from reference TRBV5-1 and TRBJ1-2, reads KAGVTQTPRYLIKTRGQQVTLSCSPISGHRSVSWYQQTPGQGLQFLFEYFSETQRNKGNFPGRFSGRQFSNSRSEMNVSTLELGDSALYLCASTRDSTNYGYTFGSGTRLTVV.

This chain uses TRBV19 with TRBJ1-3; D not certain. CDR1 and CDR2 from the germline V gene are LNHDA and SQIVND (reference sequence). V was clipped by 7 bases and J by 3 bases, with 7 bases between them. The CDR3 loop spans 12 amino acids. The CDR3 DNA sequence: TGTGCCAGTAACACGGATGGAAACACCATATATTTT. It codes for CASNTDGNTIYF.

The J gene is TRBJ2-3, the V gene TRBV5-5; D not certain. The CDR3 is 13 amino acids. Germline CDR1 and CDR2: SGHKS and YYEKEE (reference sequence). Trimming removed 4 bases from V and 6 bases from J, with 12 bases in between. CDR3 sequence: CASSPEFRDTQYF. CDR3 sequence (DNA): TGTGCCAGCAGCCCGGAATTCCGGGATACGCAGTATTTT. Using reference TRBV5-5 and TRBJ2-3 for the parts outside the CDR3, the full variable domain is DAGVTQSPTHLIKTRGQQVTLRCSPISGHKSVSWYQQVLGQGPQFIFQYYEKEERGRGNFPDRFSARQFPNYSSELNVNALLLGDSALYLCASSPEFRDTQYFGPGTRLTVL.

The chain couples TRBV2 to TRBJ2-7; the match to TRBD1 covers 8 bases. Germline CDR1 SNHLY, CDR2 FYNNEI. Trimming cost V 5 bases and J 6 bases; bases outside gene matches: 6. This CDR3 spans 13 amino acids. CDR3 protein: CASSLQGAGEQYF. CDR3 bases: TGTGCCAGCAGTCTGCAGGGGGCAGGCGAGCAGTACTTC.

The V gene is TRBV10-3, the J gene TRBJ1-2; the match to TRBD1 covers 8 bases. Trimming removed 10 bases from V and 2 bases from J; junction bases left unmatched: 9. Germline assignment: CDR1 ENHRY and CDR2 SYGVKD. The CDR3 totals 14 residues. The DNA of the CDR3 is TGTGCCACTGGTCGACAGGGGCCCAACTATGGCTACACCTTC. It translates to CATGRQGPNYGYTF.

The rearrangement links TRBV29-1 to TRBJ1-1, with TRBD1 matching 10 bases. CDR3 size: 13 residues. Germline assignment: CDR1 SQVTM and CDR2 ANQGSEA. V was pared by 5 bases and J by 6 bases, with 6 bases of the junction left unmatched. DNA of the CDR3: TGCAGCGTTAAGGGACAGGGGAGCCCTGAAGCTTTCTTT. This translates into CSVKGQGSPEAFF.

The chain uses TRBV6-5 and TRBJ1-2; D ambiguous. CDR3 length equals 12 residues. The germline V gene has CDR1 MNHEY and CDR2 SVGAGI. V shed 5 bases and J shed 6 bases, with 10 bases lying between them. The chain's CDR3 is CASSTRADGYTF. The CDR3 region has the DNA TGTGCCAGCAGTACACGGGCGGATGGCTACACCTTC.

The J gene is TRBJ2-2, the V gene TRBV4-2; perhaps TRBD1 as D (6 bases). V dropped 7 bases and J dropped 2 bases, with 11 bases sitting between them. The CDR3 is made up of 14 amino acids. In germline, CDR1 is LGHNA, CDR2 YNFKEQ. The CDR3 is CASNRDINTGELFF. The CDR3 DNA sequence: TGTGCCAGCAACCGGGACATCAACACCGGGGAGCTGTTTTTT.

V and J are TRBV28 and TRBJ2-3; TRBD2 agrees at 9 bases. The V gene end was trimmed by 10 bases and the J gene end by 7 bases; junction bases not matched to a gene: 12. CDR3 size: 14 residues. Germline CDR1 and CDR2: MDHEN and SYDVKM. For the CDR3, the DNA is TGTGCCACTGGCCTGGCGGGAGGGCCGAATACGCAGTATTTT. It encodes CATGLAGGPNTQYF.

As DNA, the CDR3 is TGTGCCAGCAGCTTGAGGTTGAGGGGCGGGACAGATACGCAGTATTTT. Amino acids: CASSLRLRGGTDTQYF. The rearrangement uses TRBV11-2 and TRBJ2-3; D is possibly TRBD1 or TRBD2 (5 bases each). V lost 3 bases and J 3 bases, leaving 16 bases between the germline ends. The CDR3 is 16 amino acids. The germline V gene has CDR1 SGHAT and CDR2 FQNNGV.

The V gene is TRBV15, the J gene TRBJ2-5; perhaps TRBD1 as D (6 bases). This CDR3 has 15 amino acids. Trimming stripped 1 base from V and 5 bases from J, with 14 bases between. The germline CDR1 and CDR2 sequences are LNHNV and YYDKDF (reference sequence). The CDR3, as DNA: TGTGCCACCAGCAGAGGGGGCAGGGGATCCGAGACCCAGTACTTC. It codes for CATSRGGRGSETQYF.

V is TRBV19 and J is TRBJ2-7; 11 bases are a match to TRBD1. Per germline, CDR1 LNHDA and CDR2 SQIVND (reference sequence). Trimming took 9 bases from V and 3 from J; bases not matched to a gene: 10. This CDR3 has 15 amino acids. For the CDR3, the DNA is TGTGCCAGCCAGAGGACGGGACAGGGGGTCTACGAGCAGTACTTC. This translates into CASQRTGQGVYEQYF.

The J gene is TRBJ1-1, the V gene TRBV9, with no clear D. This CDR3 comprises 14 residues. Germline V CDR1 and CDR2: SGDLS, YYNGEE. Trimming removed 0 bases at V and 6 bases at J, with 12 bases between. The CDR3, as DNA: TGTGCCAGCAGCGTAGACCCGACGTCCCCTGAAGCTTTCTTT. Its protein is CASSVDPTSPEAFF.

The chain uses TRBV19 and TRBJ2-5; D perhaps matches TRBD1 (6 bases). The CDR3 contains 13 residues. Between the trimmed V and J ends, which lost 9 bases and 1 base, there was a span of 12 bases. Germline lookup yields CDR1 LNHDA and CDR2 SQIVND (reference sequence). This CDR3 is CASSRQVQETQYF. The CDR3 DNA reads TGTGCCAGCAGTCGACAGGTCCAAGAGACCCAGTACTTC.

The CDR3 protein is CASGNPSNEKLFF. The CDR3 DNA is TGCGCCAGCGGGAATCCATCTAATGAAAAACTGTTTTTT. The chain employs TRBV5-1 and TRBJ1-4; D gene ambiguous. The germline V gene encodes CDR1 SGHRS and CDR2 YFSETQ. Between the trimmed V and J ends, which lost 7 bases and 3 bases, there was a span of 10 bases. CDR3 length: 13 residues.

The rearrangement links TRBV15 to TRBJ1-4; D gene unclear. The germline V gene encodes CDR1 LNHNV and CDR2 YYDKDF (reference sequence). Trimming pared 3 bases from V and 3 bases from J, leaving 14 bases between. The CDR3 is 16 amino acids. The CDR3 protein is CATSSWTITANEKLFF. Here the CDR3 DNA reads TGTGCCACCAGCAGCTGGACCATTACAGCTAATGAAAAACTGTTTTTT.

This chain links TRBV13 with TRBJ1-2; D is unclear. This CDR3 comprises 18 residues. Per the germline V gene, CDR1 is PRHDT and CDR2 is FYEKMQ (reference sequence). Trimming cost V 2 bases and J 4 bases, with 23 bases left between them. CDR3 residues: CASSLRRIGAVEIYGYTF. In DNA form, the CDR3 reads TGTGCCAGCAGCTTAAGGAGAATCGGTGCGGTAGAAATCTATGGCTACACCTTC.

The chain is built from TRBV6-4 and TRBJ2-2, with D possibly called TRBD1 or TRBD2 (6 bases each). Germline V gene lookup returns CDR1 MRHNA and CDR2 SNTAGT. Trimming pared 0 bases from V and 2 bases from J, leaving 13 bases between. This CDR3 region has 17 residues. This chain's CDR3 is CASSDSVEGVNTGELFF. The CDR3 region has the DNA TGTGCCAGCAGTGACTCAGTGGAGGGGGTCAACACCGGGGAGCTGTTTTTT.

The chain carries TRBV10-3 and TRBJ1-4; TRBD1 is a possible D gene (6 bases). The CDR3 is 15 residues long. Germline V gene sequence: CDR1 ENHRY, CDR2 SYGVKD. Trimming shortened V by 4 bases and J by 8 bases, and 17 bases separated the two germline ends. CDR3 amino acids: CAISASTGQGEKLFF. The CDR3 DNA reads TGTGCCATCAGTGCGTCCACGGGACAAGGGGAAAAACTGTTTTTT.

This clone was detected once. The DNA of the CDR3 is TGTGCCAGCAGTGACACCAGGGCAGCCCAGCCCCAGCATTTT. This encodes CASSDTRAAQPQHF. This chain connects TRBV6-1 to TRBJ1-5; tentative D call: TRBD1 (5 bases). Trimming stripped 3 bases from V and 7 bases from J, with 13 bases between. This CDR3 contains 14 residues. Germline V gene data show CDR1 as MNHNS and CDR2 as SASEGT.

The gene calls are TRBV9 and TRBJ2-3, with D possibly TRBD1 on 5 matching bases. CDR3 length: 13 residues. V lost 0 bases and J 3 bases, leaving 5 bases between the germline ends. Germline assignment: CDR1 SGDLS and CDR2 YYNGEE. CDR3 sequence reads: CASSVGQTDTQYF. The CDR3 region has the DNA TGTGCCAGCAGCGTAGGACAGACAGATACGCAGTATTTT.

The V call is TRBV10-3, the J call TRBJ2-7, with D unclear. The CDR3 is 11 amino acids. The V and J ends lost 6 bases and 5 bases respectively, with 8 bases between them. Germline V CDR1 and CDR2: ENHRY, SYGVKD. This CDR3 reads CAIRLGNEQYF. CDR3 DNA: TGTGCCATCAGGTTAGGCAACGAGCAGTACTTC.

The rearrangement uses TRBV30 and TRBJ2-7; D is possibly TRBD1 (6 bases). This CDR3 spans 13 amino acids. V was shortened by 0 bases and J by 3 bases, with 9 bases between the two germline ends. Looked up from germline, CDR1 is GTSNPN and CDR2 is SVGIG (reference sequence). The CDR3 DNA follows: TGTGCCTGGAGTGTATCGACAGGCTACGAGCAGTACTTC. Residues: CAWSVSTGYEQYF.

The rearrangement joins TRBV7-2 to TRBJ1-1, with D unresolved. Between the trimmed V and J ends, which lost 0 bases and 1 base, there was a span of 12 bases. Germline CDR1 and CDR2: SGHTA and FQGNSA. The CDR3 length is 16 residues. In nucleotides, the CDR3 is TGTGCCAGCAGCTTAGCGTTGGTAGCCCCGAACACTGAAGCTTTCTTT. This sequence encodes CASSLALVAPNTEAFF.

This chain uses TRBV27 with TRBJ1-4; 9 nucleotides line up with TRBD1. Germline CDR1 MNHEY, CDR2 SMNVEV (reference sequence). J was trimmed by 3 bases and V by 5 bases; bases with no gene match: 4. The CDR3 consists of 15 residues. Written as DNA, the CDR3 is TGTGCCAGCAGTCACGGGACAGGGCCTAATGAAAAACTGTTTTTT. It is translated as CASSHGTGPNEKLFF.

The chain employs TRBV4-2 and TRBJ1-4, with 12 nucleotides matching TRBD1. J gave up 4 bases and V 0 bases, and 9 bases lay outside the gene matches. CDR3 length: 19 residues. Germline V gene lookup returns CDR1 LGHNA and CDR2 YNFKEQ. The CDR3 sequence: CASSQDWDRGRVSNEKLFF. The CDR3 DNA reads TGTGCCAGCAGCCAAGATTGGGACAGGGGGCGCGTCAGTAATGAAAAACTGTTTTTT.

CDR3 region: CSGGQGMVNDEQFF. CDR3 nucleotide sequence: TGCAGCGGAGGACAGGGGATGGTAAATGACGAGCAGTTCTTC. The chain couples TRBV29-1 to TRBJ2-1, with TRBD1 matching 9 bases. This CDR3 has 14 residues. Germline values: CDR1 SQVTM, CDR2 ANQGSEA. The V segment lost 7 bases and the J segment 10 bases; nucleotides outside the gene matches: 14.

This clone has a single count. V usage is TRBV10-3 and J usage is TRBJ1-1; TRBD1 agrees at 7 bases. Germline V gives CDR1 ENHRY, CDR2 SYGVKD. V lost 6 bases and J lost 1; bases outside the gene matches: 11. There are 16 residues in the CDR3. The CDR3 region is CAIRDATGRKNTEAFF. CDR3 DNA: TGTGCCATCAGGGACGCGACAGGGAGGAAGAACACTGAAGCTTTCTTT.

The V and J genes are TRBV7-3 and TRBJ2-3; 9 nucleotides line up with TRBD2. The CDR3 is made up of 14 amino acids. With 5 bases clipped from V and 4 bases from J, the junction kept 4 bases outside the gene matches. Germline V gene data show CDR1 as SGHTA and CDR2 as FQGTGA. The CDR3 loop is CASSGGGAADTQYF. Written as DNA, the CDR3 is TGTGCCAGCAGCGGCGGGGGGGCCGCAGATACGCAGTATTTT.